The 26 T cell receptor beta chains listed next were all sequenced from one sample in a study of T cells expressing NK-cell markers. TCRdb derives one entry per CDR3 protein from the 5' RACE reads, leaving out DNA. This sample's table has 400,000 to 550,000 distinct CDR3 sequences. The specimen sequenced was blood T cells: a sorted CD56 or NKG2C T cell subset, CD4+ or CD8+ T cells, or bulk PBMC T cells (not recorded which). The origin of the receptors is a woman aged 18 to 69 in good health.

The V call is TRBV12-3 or TRBV12-4, the J call TRBJ1-2. This CDR3 comprises 12 residues. The CDR3 loop reads CASSFQEYGYTF.

V is TRBV6-1 and J is TRBJ2-1; TCRdb proposes TRBD1, but this gene call is untestable without DNA. CDR3 size: 14 residues. The germline V gene has CDR1 MNHNS and CDR2 SASEGT. CDR3 protein: CASKALSSYNEQFF.

The chain combines TRBV28 with TRBJ2-7. CDR1 and CDR2 from the germline V gene are MDHEN and SYDVKM. CDR3 size: 13 residues. CDR3 sequence: CASSFTSAYEQYF.

The chain recombines TRBV20-1 with TRBJ2-4; TCRdb's D call of TRBD2 is untestable without DNA. CDR1 DFQATT and CDR2 SNEGSKA come from the germline V gene (reference sequence). The CDR3 has 16 amino acids. The CDR3 protein is CSASGREGSAKNIQYF.

The chain is built from TRBV7-2 and TRBJ1-4; TCRdb's assignment of TRBD1 cannot be checked, as there is no DNA. The length of the CDR3 is 17 residues. Germline CDR1 reads SGHTA; CDR2 reads FQGNSA. The CDR3 here is CASSLVGTVGTNEKLFF.

The V call is TRBV3-1, the J call TRBJ2-2; as DNA is missing, the TRBD1 call by TCRdb cannot be tested. CDR3 length: 15 amino acids. The germline V gene encodes CDR1 LGHDT and CDR2 YNNKEL (reference sequence). The CDR3: CASSRDPGTARELFF.

The J gene is TRBJ1-4, the V gene TRBV5-1. This CDR3 is 16 amino acids long. In germline, CDR1 is SGHRS, CDR2 YFSETQ. The CDR3 loop reads CASSRTDLIGDEKLFF.

V is TRBV11-2 and J is TRBJ2-5; TCRdb reports TRBD2, a call that lacks DNA to check it against. This CDR3 has 14 amino acids. Per germline, CDR1 SGHAT and CDR2 FQNNGV. CDR3 residues: CASSQTSGVETQYF.

V is TRBV29-1 and J is TRBJ2-3. This CDR3 has 12 residues. The germline gives CDR1 SQVTM, CDR2 ANQGSEA. The CDR3 sequence: CSGLSAADTQYF.

J is TRBJ2-1 and V is TRBV27; TCRdb's assignment of TRBD2 cannot be checked, as there is no DNA. The CDR3 is 15 amino acids. Germline CDR1 reads MNHEY; CDR2 reads SMNVEV (reference sequence). The CDR3 region is CASSFSGRNYNEQFF.

The rearrangement links TRBV7-2 to TRBJ2-1. This CDR3 is 13 amino acids long. Germline loops: CDR1 SGHTA, CDR2 FQGNSA. CDR3 residues: CASSLQLGNEQFF. Looking up the rest from reference TRBV7-2 and TRBJ2-1 gives the full variable domain: GAGVSQSPSNKVTEKGKDVELRCDPISGHTALYWYRQSLGQGLEFLIYFQGNSAPDKSGLPSDRFSAERTGGSVSTLTIQRTQQEDSAVYLCASSLQLGNEQFFGPGTRLTVL.

The V gene is TRBV10-3, the J gene TRBJ1-4; TCRdb proposes TRBD1, but this gene call is untestable without DNA. The CDR3 runs 14 residues. Per the germline V gene, CDR1 is ENHRY and CDR2 is SYGVKD. CDR3 amino acids: CAIKPGQGGEKLFF.

This rearrangement joins TRBV27 to TRBJ2-7; TCRdb selects TRBD1, and the lack of DNA leaves this call unchecked. Germline V lookup: CDR1 MNHEY, CDR2 SMNVEV (reference sequence). The CDR3 has 13 amino acids. The CDR3 is CASWGSSSYEQYF.

The chain links TRBV12-3 or TRBV12-4 to TRBJ2-3; absent DNA, TCRdb's TRBD2 call cannot be checked. The CDR3 contains 15 residues. The CDR3: CASTLRTSGRGTQYF.

The chain links TRBV20-1 to TRBJ2-2. Per germline, CDR1 DFQATT and CDR2 SNEGSKA (reference sequence). The CDR3 spans 16 residues. The CDR3 loop is CSAEGYSGMDTGELFF.

J is TRBJ1-6 and V is TRBV20-1; TCRdb selects TRBD1, and the lack of DNA leaves this call unchecked. The CDR3 loop spans 15 amino acids. CDR1 is DFQATT and CDR2 is SNEGSKA in the germline V gene (reference sequence). The CDR3: CSARVSGQGNSPLHF.

The V call is TRBV20-1, the J call TRBJ1-1; the D call from TCRdb, TRBD1, cannot be confirmed without DNA. The CDR3 loop spans 12 amino acids. In germline, CDR1 is DFQATT, CDR2 SNEGSKA (reference sequence). This CDR3 reads CSASRGQTEAFF.

This chain joins TRBV27 and TRBJ2-1; absent DNA, TCRdb's TRBD2 call cannot be checked. The CDR3 is 15 residues long. The germline gives CDR1 MNHEY, CDR2 SMNVEV (reference sequence). The CDR3 sequence: CATISRLAGYGEQFF.

The rearrangement joins TRBV5-5 to TRBJ2-1; lacking DNA, the TRBD2 call made by TCRdb goes unchecked. CDR3 length: 15 residues. Per germline, CDR1 SGHKS and CDR2 YYEKEE (reference sequence). The CDR3 spells CASGTVAGECNEQFF.

The rearrangement uses TRBV7-2 and TRBJ1-1; TCRdb picks TRBD1, but there is no DNA to check that call. The CDR3 covers 15 residues. Germline assignment: CDR1 SGHTA and CDR2 FQGNSA. The chain's CDR3 is CASSPGTGGSAEAFF.

The genes are TRBV5-1 and TRBJ2-7; TCRdb's D call, TRBD2, is unchecked because there is no DNA. This CDR3 is 17 amino acids long. Germline CDR1 SGHRS, CDR2 YFSETQ. The CDR3 loop reads CASSLSTSGGGTYEQYF.

V is TRBV5-6 and J is TRBJ2-3. Germline V gives CDR1 SGHDT, CDR2 YYEEEE. The CDR3 sequence is 16 residues long. The CDR3 protein is CASSVGLAGGTDTQYF. The variable domain in full, with the rest retrieved from reference TRBV5-6 and TRBJ2-3, is DAGVTQSPTHLIKTRGQQVTLRCSPKSGHDTVSWYQQALGQGPQFIFQYYEEEERQRGNFPDRFSGHQFPNYSSELNVNALLLGDSALYLCASSVGLAGGTDTQYFGPGTRLTVL.

This chain links TRBV27 with TRBJ2-5; TCRdb's assignment of TRBD2 cannot be checked, as there is no DNA. This CDR3 is built from 16 residues. Germline CDR1 MNHEY, CDR2 SMNVEV (reference sequence). The CDR3 sequence: CASSRRLAGHQETQYF.

The J gene is TRBJ2-1, the V gene TRBV20-1. The CDR3 runs to 11 residues. The germline V gene has CDR1 DFQATT and CDR2 SNEGSKA (reference sequence). The CDR3 is CSASPDNEQFF.

V usage is TRBV20-1 and J usage is TRBJ1-6; TCRdb picks TRBD1, but there is no DNA to check that call. Germline V gives CDR1 DFQATT, CDR2 SNEGSKA (reference sequence). This CDR3 has 16 amino acids. The CDR3 sequence is CSARDARSGQNSPLHF.

This chain connects TRBV7-2 to TRBJ2-1; no DNA is available, so the TRBD2 call from TCRdb remains unchecked. The CDR3 sequence is 16 residues long. Germline CDR1 is SGHTA and CDR2 is FQGNSA. CDR3 sequence: CASSLVGTSGGEEQFF.